This TCR beta chain appears in the sequencing data of a study of beta chain features in type 1 diabetes. Overall study: Sorted cells from all samples, numbering almost 110 million, were examined.

Expressed TCRB transcripts got sequenced, as all isolated RNA was reverse transcribed. The repertoire was sequenced with immunoSEQ multiplex PCR; TCRdb's copy has only in-frame clones and lacks some. The data contain approximately 600,000 clones, 9.5% to 15% of them singletons. Study outcomes and limitations: TCRB CDR3s were moderately but significantly shorter in Type 1 diabetes patients in all four CD4+ subsets.

The CDR3 length is 15 residues. V was cut by 0 bases and J by 7 bases, with 16 bases left in between. Germline CDR1 SGDLS, CDR2 YYNGEE. This clone was detected a few times. Antigen: not known. The sequence was collected from a man aged 25 to 45 with type 1 diabetes. Sample: naive CD4+ T cells from blood. The V and J genes are TRBV9 and TRBJ1-2; D not resolved. The CDR3 DNA sequence: TGTGCCAGCAGCGTAGGGGCGGCGGGAATCGGTGGCTACACCTTC. This sequence encodes CASSVGAAGIGGYTF.